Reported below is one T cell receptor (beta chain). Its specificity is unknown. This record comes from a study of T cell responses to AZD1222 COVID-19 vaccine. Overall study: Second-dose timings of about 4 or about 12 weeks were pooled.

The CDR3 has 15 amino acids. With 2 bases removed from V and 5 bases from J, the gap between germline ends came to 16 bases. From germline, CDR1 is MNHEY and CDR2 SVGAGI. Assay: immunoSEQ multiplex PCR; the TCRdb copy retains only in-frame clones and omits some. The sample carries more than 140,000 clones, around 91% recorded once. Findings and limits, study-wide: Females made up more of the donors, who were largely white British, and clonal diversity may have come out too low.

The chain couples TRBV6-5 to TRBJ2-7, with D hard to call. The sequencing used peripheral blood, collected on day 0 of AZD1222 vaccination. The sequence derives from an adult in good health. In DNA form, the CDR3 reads TGTGCCAGCAGTTACAAGCCCCCGGACGCCCACGAGCAGTACTTC. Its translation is CASSYKPPDAHEQYF.